This is a list of T cell receptor beta chains from one sample in a study of shared T cell receptors in the human thymus. Clones were sequenced by immunoSEQ multiplex PCR, and TCRdb holds only the in-frame ones, with some missing. This sample has some 660,000 clones, with about 87% found just once. These data are also associated with another study on human thymus T cells.

Sequencing input: thymocytes. The origin of the receptors is a boy under three years old with a congenital heart defect. Both conserved end residues are part of each CDR3. D genes are given only for firm matches. The size field is filled for only some rows; it gives once, few, many or a size class.

clone size: -; D gene: -; J gene: TRBJ2-7; V gene: TRBV2; CDR3 length: 16; CDR3 DNA: TGTGCCAGCAGTGGTGAGTACTGCAGGAACGGCTACGAGCAGTACTTC; CDR3 protein: CASSGEYCRNGYEQYF
clone size: -; D gene: -; J gene: TRBJ2-1; V gene: TRBV11-2; CDR3 length: 16; CDR3 DNA: TGTGCCAGCAGCTTAGAGCGGGAACGCTCCTACAATGAGCAGTTCTTC; CDR3 protein: CASSLERERSYNEQFF
clone size: -; D gene: TRBD2; J gene: TRBJ2-7; V gene: TRBV9; CDR3 length: 16; CDR3 DNA: TGTGCCAGCAGCGCAGATAGCGGGAAGGTGGGCTACGAGCAGTACTTC; CDR3 protein: CASSADSGKVGYEQYF
clone size: -; D gene: TRBD2; J gene: TRBJ2-7; V gene: TRBV15; CDR3 length: 19; CDR3 DNA: TGTGCCACCAGCAGAGCCCGCGGTTTACTAGCGGGAGAAGCCTACGAGCAGTACTTC; CDR3 protein: CATSRARGLLAGEAYEQYF
clone size: -; D gene: TRBD2; J gene: TRBJ2-2; V gene: TRBV5-4; CDR3 length: 16; CDR3 DNA: TGTGCCAGCAGTTCTAGACTAGCGGATAACACCGGGGAGCTGTTTTTT; CDR3 protein: CASSSRLADNTGELFF
clone size: once; D gene: TRBD2; J gene: TRBJ2-5; V gene: TRBV7-2; CDR3 length: 16; CDR3 DNA: TGTGCCAGCAGCTTAGTCGGGACTAATTGGAAAGAGACCCAGTACTTC; CDR3 protein: CASSLVGTNWKETQYF
clone size: few; D gene: -; J gene: TRBJ2-2; V gene: TRBV7-8; CDR3 length: 15; CDR3 DNA: TGTGCCAGCAGTAGGTGGGAGAAGGTCACCGGGGAGCTGTTTTTT; CDR3 protein: CASSRWEKVTGELFF
clone size: -; D gene: -; J gene: TRBJ2-5; V gene: TRBV4-1; CDR3 length: 17; CDR3 DNA: TGCGCCAGCAGCCACCTATGGAGGGGCAGAGGGCAAGAGACCCAGTACTTC; CDR3 protein: CASSHLWRGRGQETQYF
clone size: -; D gene: TRBD1; J gene: TRBJ1-3; V gene: TRBV7-2; CDR3 length: 16; CDR3 DNA: TGTGCCAGCAGCCCGAGAAGCGACAGGGCCGGAAACACCATATATTTT; CDR3 protein: CASSPRSDRAGNTIYF
clone size: -; D gene: -; J gene: TRBJ2-1; V gene: TRBV28; CDR3 length: 13; CDR3 DNA: TGTGCCAGCAGAGCGGAGTACTACAATGAGCAGTTCTTC; CDR3 protein: CASRAEYYNEQFF
clone size: -; D gene: -; J gene: TRBJ2-7; V gene: TRBV4-3; CDR3 length: 15; CDR3 DNA: TGCGCCAGCAGCCAAGTATCAGGTAGCTCCTACGAGCAGTACTTC; CDR3 protein: CASSQVSGSSYEQYF
clone size: -; D gene: TRBD1; J gene: TRBJ1-1; V gene: TRBV9; CDR3 length: 14; CDR3 DNA: TGTGCCAGCAGCGTAGCTACAGGGGACACTGAAGCTTTCTTT; CDR3 protein: CASSVATGDTEAFF
clone size: once; D gene: TRBD2; J gene: TRBJ2-5; V gene: TRBV9; CDR3 length: 14; CDR3 DNA: TGTGCCAGCAGCCCTAGCGGTAGACAAGAGACCCAGTACTTC; CDR3 protein: CASSPSGRQETQYF
clone size: -; D gene: TRBD1; J gene: TRBJ1-2; V gene: TRBV5-6; CDR3 length: 15; CDR3 DNA: TGTGCCAGCAGCAGAACCGGGACAGGTGCTCTTGGCTACACCTTC; CDR3 protein: CASSRTGTGALGYTF
clone size: -; D gene: TRBD1; J gene: TRBJ1-5; V gene: TRBV4-3; CDR3 length: 18; CDR3 DNA: TGCGCCAGCAGCCAAGATGGAGGACAGGATGGGACCAATCAGCCCCAGCATTTT; CDR3 protein: CASSQDGGQDGTNQPQHF